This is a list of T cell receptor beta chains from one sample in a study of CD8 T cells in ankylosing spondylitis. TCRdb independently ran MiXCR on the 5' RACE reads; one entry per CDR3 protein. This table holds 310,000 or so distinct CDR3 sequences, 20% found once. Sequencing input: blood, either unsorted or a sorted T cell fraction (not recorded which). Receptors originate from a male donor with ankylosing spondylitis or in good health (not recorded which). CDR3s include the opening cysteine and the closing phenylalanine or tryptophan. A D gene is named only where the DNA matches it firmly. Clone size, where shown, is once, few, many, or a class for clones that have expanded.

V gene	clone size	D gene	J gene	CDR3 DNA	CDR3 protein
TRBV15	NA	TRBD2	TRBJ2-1	TGTGCCACCGGACTAGCGAGCGATGAGCAGTTCTTC	CATGLASDEQFF
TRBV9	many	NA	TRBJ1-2	TGTGCCAGCAGCCCTACCTGGCCTGCCTATGGCTACACCTTC	CASSPTWPAYGYTF
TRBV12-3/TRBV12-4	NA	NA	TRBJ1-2	TGTGCCAGCAGTCAAGAGGGGGGAACAGGCTACTATGGCTACACCTTC	CASSQEGGTGYYGYTF
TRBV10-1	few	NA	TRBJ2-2	TGCGCCAGCAGTGAGTCCCAGACGATCACCGGGGAGCTGTTTTTT	CASSESQTITGELFF
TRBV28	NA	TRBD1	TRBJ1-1	TGTGCCAGCACCTCTCGGGACAGGACACCAGTAATGAACACTGAAGCTTTCTTT	CASTSRDRTPVMNTEAFF
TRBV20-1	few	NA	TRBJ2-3	TGCAGTGCTAGAGTCGCTAGGGCCCGCACAGATACGCAGTATTTT	CSARVARARTDTQYF
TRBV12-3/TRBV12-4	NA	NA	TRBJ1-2	TGTGCCAGCAGTAACCCCGGGACAAGGATAGCCTATGGCTACACCTTC	CASSNPGTRIAYGYTF
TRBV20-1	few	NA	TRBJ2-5	TGCAGTGCTAGAGATTTTGGCAGGGCCACGGAGACCCAGTACTTC	CSARDFGRATETQYF
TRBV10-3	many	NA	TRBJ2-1	TGTGCCATCAGGGGCCAGGCTTACAATGAGCAGTTCTTC	CAIRGQAYNEQFF
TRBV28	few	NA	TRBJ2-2	TGTGTCAGCAGTTTACTATACGGGGAGCTGTTTTTT	CVSSLLYGELFF
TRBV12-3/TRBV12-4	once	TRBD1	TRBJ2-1	TGTGCCAGCAGTCTCCCCCCTCGGGGACAGGGTTCCAATGAGCAGTTCTTC	CASSLPPRGQGSNEQFF
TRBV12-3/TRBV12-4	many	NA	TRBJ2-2	TGTGCCAGCAGTTTACGCGGGGAGCTGTTTTTT	CASSLRGELFF
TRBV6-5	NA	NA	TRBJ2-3	TGTGCCAGCAGTTGGAGGGCTCAAGATACGCAGTATTTT	CASSWRAQDTQYF
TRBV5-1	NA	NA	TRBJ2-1	TGCGCCAGCAGCTTGTGGGCAGGGGACTACAATGAGCAGTTCTTC	CASSLWAGDYNEQFF
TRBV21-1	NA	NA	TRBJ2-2	TGTGCCAGCAGCAAAGTTAATTCCGGGACCGACCCGGTTGTGCTGTTTTTT	CASSKVNSGTDPVVLFF
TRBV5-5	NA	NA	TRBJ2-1	TGTGCCAGCAGCTCAACTTTACTAGACACCAATGAGCAGTTCTTC	CASSSTLLDTNEQFF
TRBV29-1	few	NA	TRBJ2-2	TGCAGCGTTGATATTTTTGGGTTCGGGGAGCTGTTTTTT	CSVDIFGFGELFF
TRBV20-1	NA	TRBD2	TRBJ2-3	TGCAGCTTAAGCGGGGGGCAGGGGGGAGATACGCAGTATTTT	CSLSGGQGGDTQYF
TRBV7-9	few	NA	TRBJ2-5	TGTGCCAGCAGCCCGGGGGCGTACCAAGAGACCCAGTACTTC	CASSPGAYQETQYF
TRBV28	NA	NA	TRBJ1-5	TGTGCCAGTTTAAGGGGAGGGGATCAGCCCCAGCATTTT	CASLRGGDQPQHF